The text below deals with one TCR beta chain. This specimen belongs to a study of shared clonotypes between healthy human individuals. Study information: In total, the donors were two women and three men aged 18 to 49.

CDR1 and CDR2 from the germline V gene are SEHNR and FQNEAQ (reference sequence). This CDR3 contains 15 residues. V dropped 6 bases and J dropped 1; count of bases not matched to a gene: 7. Unsorted PBMC contributed 250 to 300 ng DNA, 30,000 or so T cell genomes, to each replicate PCR. Per the authors' pipeline: From ImmunoSEQ came sequences covering only the junction and carrying no quality scores, so filtering differed. Data came from immunoSEQ multiplex PCR; TCRdb stores just in-frame clones and leaves some out. The V and J calls and the clone size are those of that table, but D and trimming were determined from the DNA. The sample contains about half a million clones, about 80% of which appear only once.

This clonotype was sampled from a woman aged 40-49 years in good health. Some clones in this sample may be carry-over from other donors' samples. Sequencing input: PBMCs. This chain joins TRBV7-9 and TRBJ2-5, with TRBD2 identical over 8 bases. CDR3: CASRTGTSVQETQYF. DNA of the CDR3: TGTGCCAGCAGAACCGGGACTAGTGTCCAAGAGACCCAGTACTTC.